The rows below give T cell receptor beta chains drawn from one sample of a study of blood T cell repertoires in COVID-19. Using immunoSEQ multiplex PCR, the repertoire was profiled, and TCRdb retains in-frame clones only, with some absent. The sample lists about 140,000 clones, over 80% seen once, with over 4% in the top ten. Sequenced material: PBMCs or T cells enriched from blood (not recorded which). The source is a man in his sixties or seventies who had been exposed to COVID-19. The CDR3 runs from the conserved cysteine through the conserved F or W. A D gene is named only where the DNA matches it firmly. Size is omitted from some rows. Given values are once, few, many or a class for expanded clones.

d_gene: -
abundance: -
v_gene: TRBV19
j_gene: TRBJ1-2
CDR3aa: CASSIELRGSVDGYTF
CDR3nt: TGTGCCAGTAGTATAGAATTAAGGGGGTCTGTCGATGGCTACACCTTC

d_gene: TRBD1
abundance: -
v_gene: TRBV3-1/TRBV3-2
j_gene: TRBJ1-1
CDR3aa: CASSPGGATEAFF
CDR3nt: TGTGCCAGCAGCCCAGGGGGCGCGACTGAAGCTTTCTTT

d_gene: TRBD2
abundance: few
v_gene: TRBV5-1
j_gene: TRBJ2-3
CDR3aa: CASSSGLAAVTDTQYF
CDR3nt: TGCGCCAGCAGCTCCGGACTAGCGGCGGTGACAGATACGCAGTATTTT

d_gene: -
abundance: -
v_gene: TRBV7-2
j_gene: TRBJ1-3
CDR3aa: CASSSQALSGNTIYF
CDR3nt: TGTGCCAGCAGCTCGCAGGCCCTCTCTGGAAACACCATATATTTT

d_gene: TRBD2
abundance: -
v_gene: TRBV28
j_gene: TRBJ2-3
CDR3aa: CASSPTGLGGGLMDTQYF
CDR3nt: TGTGCCAGCTCCCCTACAGGGCTGGGCGGGGGGTTAATGGATACGCAGTATTTT

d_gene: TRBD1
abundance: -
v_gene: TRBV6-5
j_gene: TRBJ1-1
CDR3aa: CASSNRQGARTEAFF
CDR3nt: TGTGCCAGCAGCAATAGACAGGGGGCGCGGACTGAAGCTTTCTTT

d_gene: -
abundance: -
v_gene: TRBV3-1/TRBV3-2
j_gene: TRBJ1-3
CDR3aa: CASSQGRGGHIGNTIYF
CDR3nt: TGTGCCAGCAGCCAAGGCCGGGGGGGGCACATTGGAAACACCATATATTTT

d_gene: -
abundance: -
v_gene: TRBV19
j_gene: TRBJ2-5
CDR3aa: CASSISVRQETQYF
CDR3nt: TGTGCCAGTAGTATCTCGGTGCGCCAAGAGACCCAGTACTTC

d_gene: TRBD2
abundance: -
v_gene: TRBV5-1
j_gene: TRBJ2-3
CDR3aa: CASSLGGTSGSADTQYF
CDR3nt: TGCGCCAGCAGCTTGGGAGGAACTAGCGGGAGCGCAGATACGCAGTATTTT

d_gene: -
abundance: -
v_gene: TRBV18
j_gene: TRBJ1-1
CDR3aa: CASSPQRVENTEAFF
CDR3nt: TGTGCCAGCTCTCCGCAGAGGGTGGAGAACACTGAAGCTTTCTTT

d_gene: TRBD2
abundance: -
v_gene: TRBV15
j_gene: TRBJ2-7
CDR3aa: CATSRAGTSGYEQYF
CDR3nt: TGTGCCACCAGCAGAGCCGGGACTAGCGGCTACGAGCAGTACTTC

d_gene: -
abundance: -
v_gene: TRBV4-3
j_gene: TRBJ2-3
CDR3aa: CASSQEVTGRRSGRTDTQYF
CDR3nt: TGCGCCAGCAGCCAAGAGGTAACGGGGCGACGGAGTGGGAGGACAGATACGCAGTATTTT

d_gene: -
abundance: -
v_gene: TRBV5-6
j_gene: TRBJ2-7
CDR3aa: CASSPGLTWSSEQYF
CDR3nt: TGTGCCAGCAGCCCAGGACTCACATGGTCCTCCGAGCAGTACTTC

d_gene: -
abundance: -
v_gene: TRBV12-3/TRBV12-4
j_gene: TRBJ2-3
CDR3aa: CASSFIRGDTQYF
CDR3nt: TGTGCCAGCAGTTTCATCAGGGGAGATACGCAGTATTTT

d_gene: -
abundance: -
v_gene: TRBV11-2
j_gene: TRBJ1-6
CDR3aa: CASSLGSYNSPLHF
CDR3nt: TGTGCCAGCAGCTTAGGCAGCTATAATTCACCCCTCCACTTT

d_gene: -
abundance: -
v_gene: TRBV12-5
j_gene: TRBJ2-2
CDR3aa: CASGLAPTHRPGELFF
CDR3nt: TGTGCTAGTGGTTTGGCCCCGACCCACAGGCCCGGGGAGCTGTTTTTT

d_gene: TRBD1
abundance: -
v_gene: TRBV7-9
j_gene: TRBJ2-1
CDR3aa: CASSLTGDEQFF
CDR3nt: TGTGCCAGCAGCTTGACAGGGGACGAGCAGTTCTTC

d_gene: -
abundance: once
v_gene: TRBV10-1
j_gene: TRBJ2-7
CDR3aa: CASSPGLKPYEQYF
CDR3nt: TGCGCCAGCAGTCCGGGACTTAAACCCTACGAGCAGTACTTC

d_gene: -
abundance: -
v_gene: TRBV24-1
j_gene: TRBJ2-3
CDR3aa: CATSGQAHTDTQYF
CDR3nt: TGTGCCACCAGTGGGCAGGCACACACAGATACGCAGTATTTT

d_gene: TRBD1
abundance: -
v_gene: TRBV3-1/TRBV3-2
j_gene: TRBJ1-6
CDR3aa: CASSQEGQGNSPLHF
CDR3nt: TGTGCCAGCAGCCAGGAGGGACAGGGTAATTCACCCCTCCACTTT

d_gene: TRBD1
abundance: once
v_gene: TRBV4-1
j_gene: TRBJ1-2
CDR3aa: CASSQDGGQVWYGYTF
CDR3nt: TGCGCCAGCAGCCAAGACGGGGGACAGGTGTGGTATGGCTACACCTTC

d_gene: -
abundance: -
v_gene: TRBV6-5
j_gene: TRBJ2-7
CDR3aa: CASSLGQGSHEQYF
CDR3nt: TGTGCCAGCAGTTTAGGTCAGGGGTCCCACGAGCAGTACTTC

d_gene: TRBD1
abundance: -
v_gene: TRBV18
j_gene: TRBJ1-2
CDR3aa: CASSPPGQAVPDHF
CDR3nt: TGTGCCAGCTCACCACCGGGACAGGCGGTCCCGGACCACTTC

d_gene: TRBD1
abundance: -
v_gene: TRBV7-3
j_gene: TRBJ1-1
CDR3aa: CASSSLDRGTEAFF
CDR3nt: TGTGCCAGCAGCTCACTGGACAGGGGAACTGAAGCTTTCTTT

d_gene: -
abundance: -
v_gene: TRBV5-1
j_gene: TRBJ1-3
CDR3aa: CASSLGTATGNTIYF
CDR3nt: TGCGCCAGCAGCTTGGGAACAGCCACTGGAAACACCATATATTTT

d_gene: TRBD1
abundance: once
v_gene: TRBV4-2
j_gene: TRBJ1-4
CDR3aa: CASSQGTGQGVTNEKLFF
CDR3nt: TGTGCCAGCAGCCAAGGAACCGGACAGGGAGTAACTAATGAAAAACTGTTTTTT

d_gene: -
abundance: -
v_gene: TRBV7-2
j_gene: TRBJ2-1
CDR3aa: CASSQDWSSYNEQFF
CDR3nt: TGTGCCAGCAGCCAAGACTGGAGCTCCTACAATGAGCAGTTCTTC

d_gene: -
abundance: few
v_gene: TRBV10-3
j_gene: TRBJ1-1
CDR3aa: CAISPDTSNTEAFF
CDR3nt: TGTGCCATCAGCCCGGACACATCGAACACTGAAGCTTTCTTT

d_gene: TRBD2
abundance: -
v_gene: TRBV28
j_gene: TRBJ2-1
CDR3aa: CASSGHGLAGAPEQFF
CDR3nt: TGTGCCAGCAGTGGCCACGGACTAGCGGGAGCCCCTGAGCAGTTCTTC

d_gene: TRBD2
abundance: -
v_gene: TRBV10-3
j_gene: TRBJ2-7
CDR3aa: CAISGGLAGGQNEQYF
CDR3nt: TGTGCCATCAGTGGCGGACTAGCGGGAGGGCAGAACGAGCAGTACTTC

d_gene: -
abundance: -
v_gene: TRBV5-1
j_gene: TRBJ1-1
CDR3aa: CASKLDWGLPDEAFF
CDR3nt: TGCGCCAGCAAGCTCGATTGGGGACTCCCCGATGAAGCTTTCTTT

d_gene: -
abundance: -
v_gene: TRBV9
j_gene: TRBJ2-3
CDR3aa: CASSAQGFGTDTQYF
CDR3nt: TGTGCCAGCAGCGCCCAGGGTTTTGGCACAGATACGCAGTATTTT

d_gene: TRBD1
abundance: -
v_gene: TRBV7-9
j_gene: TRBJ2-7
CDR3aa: CASSTLGTGAVEQYF
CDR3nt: TGTGCCAGCAGCACCCTTGGGACAGGGGCGGTCGAGCAGTACTTC

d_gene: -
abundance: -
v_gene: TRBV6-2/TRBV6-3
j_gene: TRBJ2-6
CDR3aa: CASSSLSSGANVLTF
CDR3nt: TGTGCCAGCAGCTCCCTGAGCTCTGGGGCCAACGTCCTGACTTTC

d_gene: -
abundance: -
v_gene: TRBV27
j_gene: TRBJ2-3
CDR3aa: CASSLTSGGTDTQYF
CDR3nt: TGTGCCAGCAGCCTTACTAGTGGTGGCACAGATACGCAGTATTTT

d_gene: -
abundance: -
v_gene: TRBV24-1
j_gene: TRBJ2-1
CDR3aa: CATSDLREGRKQFF
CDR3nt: TGTGCCACCAGTGATTTGCGTGAGGGTCGGAAGCAGTTCTTC

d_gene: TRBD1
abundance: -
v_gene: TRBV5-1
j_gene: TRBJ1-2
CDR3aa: CASSLDLTGVAGYTF
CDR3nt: TGCGCCAGCAGCTTGGACCTAACAGGGGTGGCTGGCTACACCTTC

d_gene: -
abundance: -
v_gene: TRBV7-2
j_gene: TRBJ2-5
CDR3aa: CASSQSGALGAQYF
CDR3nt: TGTGCCAGCAGCCAATCGGGAGCATTAGGGGCCCAGTACTTC

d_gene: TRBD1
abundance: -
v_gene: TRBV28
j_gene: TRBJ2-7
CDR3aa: CASSFYGKGARVEQYF
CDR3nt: TGTGCCAGCAGTTTCTACGGGAAGGGGGCAAGGGTTGAGCAGTACTTC

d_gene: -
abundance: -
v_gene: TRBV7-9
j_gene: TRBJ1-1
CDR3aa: CASRQTGSVNTEAFF
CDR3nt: TGTGCCAGCAGACAAACAGGGAGTGTGAACACTGAAGCTTTCTTT

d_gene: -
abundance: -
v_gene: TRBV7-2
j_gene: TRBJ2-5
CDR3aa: CASSKQVDQETQYF
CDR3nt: TGTGCCAGCAGCAAACAGGTCGATCAAGAGACCCAGTACTTC

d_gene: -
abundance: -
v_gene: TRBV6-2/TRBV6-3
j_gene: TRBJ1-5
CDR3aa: CASSTGPQPQHF
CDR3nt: TGTGCCAGCAGTACAGGGCCCCAGCCCCAGCATTTT

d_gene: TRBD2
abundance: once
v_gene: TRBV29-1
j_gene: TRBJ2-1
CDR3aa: CSVDSGRPYNEQFF
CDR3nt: TGCAGCGTTGACAGCGGGAGGCCCTACAATGAGCAGTTCTTC

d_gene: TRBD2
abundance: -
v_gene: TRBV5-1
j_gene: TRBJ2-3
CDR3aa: CASSFRAGTSTDTQYF
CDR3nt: TGCGCCAGCAGCTTCCGAGCGGGGACTAGCACAGATACGCAGTATTTT

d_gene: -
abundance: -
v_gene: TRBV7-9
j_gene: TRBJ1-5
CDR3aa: CASSPDSLSNQPQHF
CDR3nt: TGTGCCAGCAGCCCTGACTCCTTGAGCAATCAGCCCCAGCATTTT

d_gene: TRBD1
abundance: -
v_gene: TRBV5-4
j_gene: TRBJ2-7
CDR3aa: CASSLGTGGNSYEQYF
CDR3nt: TGTGCCAGCAGCTTAGGGACAGGGGGAAACTCCTACGAGCAGTACTTC

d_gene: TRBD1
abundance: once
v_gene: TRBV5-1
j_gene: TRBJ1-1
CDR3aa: CASSLAGTENTEAFF
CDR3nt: TGCGCCAGCAGCTTGGCCGGGACAGAGAACACTGAAGCTTTCTTT

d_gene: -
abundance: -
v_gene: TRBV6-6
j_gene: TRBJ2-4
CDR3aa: CAIREVGIQYF
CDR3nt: TGTGCCATCAGGGAGGTGGGCATTCAGTACTTC

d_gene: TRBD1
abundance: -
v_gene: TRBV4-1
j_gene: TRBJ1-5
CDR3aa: CASSRQGTGQPQHF
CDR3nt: TGCGCCAGCAGCCGACAGGGAACTGGTCAGCCCCAGCATTTT

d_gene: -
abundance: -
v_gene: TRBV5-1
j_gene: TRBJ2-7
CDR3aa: CASSLIVGHEQYF
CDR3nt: TGCGCCAGCAGCTTGATTGTGGGGCATGAGCAGTACTTC

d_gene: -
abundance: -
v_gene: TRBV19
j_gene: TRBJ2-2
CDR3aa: CASKQGWGSTGELFF
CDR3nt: TGTGCCAGTAAACAGGGTTGGGGGAGCACCGGGGAGCTGTTTTTT

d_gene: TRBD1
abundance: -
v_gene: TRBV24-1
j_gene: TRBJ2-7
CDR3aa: CATSDSRTGGNEQYF
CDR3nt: TGTGCCACCAGTGATTCCAGGACAGGGGGGAACGAGCAGTACTTC

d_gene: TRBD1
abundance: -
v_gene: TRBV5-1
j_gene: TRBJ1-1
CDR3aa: CASSSTGVLNTEAFF
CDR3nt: TGCGCCAGCAGCTCAACAGGGGTCTTGAACACTGAAGCTTTCTTT

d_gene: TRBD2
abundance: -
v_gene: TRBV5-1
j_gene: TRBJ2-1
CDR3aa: CASSFRAGVAGNEQFF
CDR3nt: TGCGCCAGCAGCTTCAGAGCGGGCGTAGCGGGCAATGAGCAGTTCTTC

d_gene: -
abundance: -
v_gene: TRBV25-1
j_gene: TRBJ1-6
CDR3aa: CASRDAGENSPLHF
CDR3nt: TGTGCCAGCAGGGACGCCGGGGAGAATTCACCCCTCCACTTT